The sequence of this T cell receptor (beta chain) was determined in a study of graft-versus-host responses after intestinal transplantation. Turning to the study itself: Recipients were all induced with anti-thymocyte globulin, then given tacrolimus and steroids for 2 to 4 years. General observations from the study: Recipient marrow held GvH clones, some first seen in ileum or blood.

Libraries were prepared by immunoSEQ multiplex PCR; TCRdb keeps only in-frame clonotypes and omits some of them. The table shows roughly 130,000 clones, with about nine tenths occurring only once. After removal of 5 bases from V and 2 bases from J, the junction contained 2 bases not matched to a gene. The CDR3 loop spans 13 amino acids. Germline V gene lookup returns CDR1 SGHNT and CDR2 YYREEE (reference sequence). Concerning this clone: The target antigen is unknown.

This sequence was found in a human donor who received an intestinal transplant. The source material was unstimulated CD4+ T cells sorted from spleen or lymph node cells, sampled before intestinal transplant. The chain is built from TRBV5-4 and TRBJ2-7; 9 nucleotides line up with TRBD2. The CDR3 loop is CASSSGSAYEQYF. In nucleotides, the CDR3 is TGTGCCAGCAGTAGCGGGAGCGCCTACGAGCAGTACTTC.